Listed here are 3 T cell receptor beta chains from one sample, sequenced in a study of blood T cell repertoires in COVID-19. The assay was immunoSEQ multiplex PCR, and TCRdb's table has in-frame clones only and misses some. This table holds 250,000 or so clones, less than 95% found once. The sample was PBMCs or T cells enriched from blood (not recorded which). The receptors shown here come from a man aged 35-49 years who had been exposed to COVID-19.

The chain is built from TRBV10-3 and TRBJ1-1, with TRBD1 matching 10 bases. The trim removed 10 bases at V and 11 bases at J, leaving 19 bases unmatched. The CDR3 is 15 residues long. Germline V CDR1 and CDR2: ENHRY, SYGVKD. CDR3 amino acids: CATNQGRDRGLEAFF. CDR3 sequence (DNA): TGTGCCACCAATCAGGGAAGGGACAGGGGCTTAGAGGCTTTCTTT.

The rearrangement joins TRBV7-2 to TRBJ2-7, with TRBD2 identical over 12 bases. CDR1 SGHTA and CDR2 FQGNSA come from the germline V gene. CDR3 length: 17 residues. V lost 3 bases, J lost 6 bases, and 12 bases stayed unmatched. CDR3 DNA: TGTGCCAGCAGCTTGAGGTCAGGACTAGCGGGGTTAGGCGAGCAGTACTTC. The encoded protein is CASSLRSGLAGLGEQYF.

V and J are TRBV15 and TRBJ1-3, with a weak D call TRBD1 (6 bases). V lost 1 base and J lost 7, with 11 bases in between. The CDR3 runs 14 residues. Germline CDR1 LNHNV, CDR2 YYDKDF (reference sequence). CDR3 nucleotide sequence: TGTGCCACCAGCAGAGGGGACATGATGAACACCATATATTTT. Its protein is CATSRGDMMNTIYF.